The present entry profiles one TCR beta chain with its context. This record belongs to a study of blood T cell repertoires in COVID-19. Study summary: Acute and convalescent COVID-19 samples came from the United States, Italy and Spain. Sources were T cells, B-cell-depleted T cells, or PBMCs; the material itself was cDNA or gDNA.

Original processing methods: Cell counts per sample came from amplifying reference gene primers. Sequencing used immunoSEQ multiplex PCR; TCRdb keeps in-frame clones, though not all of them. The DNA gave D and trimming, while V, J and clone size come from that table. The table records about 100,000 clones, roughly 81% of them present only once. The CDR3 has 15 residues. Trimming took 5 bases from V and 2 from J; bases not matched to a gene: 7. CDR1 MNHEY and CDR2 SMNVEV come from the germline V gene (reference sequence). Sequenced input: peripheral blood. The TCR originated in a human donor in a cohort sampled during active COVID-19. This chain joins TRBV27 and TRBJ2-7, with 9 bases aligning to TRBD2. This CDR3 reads CASSIAGEVTYEQYF. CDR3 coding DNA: TGTGCCAGCAGTATAGCGGGAGAGGTTACCTACGAGCAGTACTTC.